The entry that follows covers one T cell receptor beta chain sequence. The sample originates from a study of tumor and adjacent non-tumor tissue in lung cancer. Across the study: There were 11 to 13 adenocarcinoma, 2 squamous cell carcinoma and 1 small cell lung cancer cases.

A modified ARM-PCR protocol with three rounds of nested PCR amplified TCRbeta. TCRdb passed the multiplex PCR reads through MiXCR, listing each CDR3 protein once. The sample carries fewer than 75,000 distinct CDR3 sequences, under 80% recorded once. This sample's RNA came from whole unsorted tissue. The normal lung tissue was taken more than 3 cm from the tumor edge. Chemotherapy-naive patients with new lung cancer underwent thoracic surgery in China, August–November 2014. The germline V and J ends were trimmed by 4 bases and 3 bases, with 11 bases remaining between them. Germline CDR1 and CDR2: DFQATT and SNEGSKA (reference sequence). This CDR3 comprises 13 residues.

This receptor was taken from a man between 60 and 75 years old with non-small cell lung cancer. The rearrangement uses TRBV20-1 and TRBJ2-3, with TRBD2 as a possible D gene (5 bases). Sequenced material: distant non-tumor lung tissue. CDR3 amino acids: CSATGNQTDTQYF. The DNA of the CDR3 is TGCAGTGCTACCGGGAATCAGACAGATACGCAGTATTTT.